This TCR beta chain was sequenced for a study of T cell repertoires in cytomegalovirus infection. Overall study context: CMV infection and matching HLA type were both indicated by public TCR beta signatures.

As concerns this clonotype: Its antigen is as yet unknown.

J lost 5 bases, V lost 4 bases, and 18 bases had no gene match. The CDR3 totals 21 residues. Per the germline V gene, CDR1 is SGHTA and CDR2 is FQGNSA. MiXCR, applied by TCRdb to the reads, yields one record per CDR3 protein. Among some 590,000 distinct CDR3 sequences, just under 40% were seen once, and the ten largest hold around 48%. V and J are TRBV7-2 and TRBJ2-3; TRBD2 matches 16 bases. This clonotype originated in a human donor in good health (CMV status not recorded). Some clones in this sample may be carry-over from other donors' samples. Source: cultured PBMCs, taken from culture after CMV antigen stimulation. In nucleotides, the CDR3 is TGTGCCAGCAGCTCCCTTCGTCCGGGACTAGCGGGAGGGGGGAGGGGAGATACGCAGTATTTT. This gives the protein CASSSLRPGLAGGGRGDTQYF.